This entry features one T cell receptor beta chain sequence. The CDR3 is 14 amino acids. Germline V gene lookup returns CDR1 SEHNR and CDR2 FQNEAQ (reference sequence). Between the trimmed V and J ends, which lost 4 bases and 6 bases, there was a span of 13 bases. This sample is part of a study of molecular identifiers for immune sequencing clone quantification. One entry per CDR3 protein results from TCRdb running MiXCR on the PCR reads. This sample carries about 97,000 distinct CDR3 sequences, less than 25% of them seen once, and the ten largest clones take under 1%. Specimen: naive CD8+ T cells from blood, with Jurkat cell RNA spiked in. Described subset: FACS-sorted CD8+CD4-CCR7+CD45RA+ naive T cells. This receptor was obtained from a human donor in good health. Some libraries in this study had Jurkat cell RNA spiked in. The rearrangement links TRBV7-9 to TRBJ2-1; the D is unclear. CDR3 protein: CASSSPVGRNEQFF. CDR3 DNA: TGTGCCAGCAGCTCACCGGTTGGGCGCAATGAGCAGTTCTTC.